These 3 T cell receptor beta chains were sequenced from one sample in a study of cytomegalovirus exposure and HLA in healthy donors. The PCR was carried out with 60 Vbeta primers and 13 Jbeta primers. Some clones are missing from TCRdb's copy, which holds only in-frame ones; the method was immunoSEQ multiplex PCR. The table shows some 120,000 clones, with about 73% occurring only once. Sequencing input: PBMCs. The receptors originated from a woman between 45 and 65 years old in good health and CMV-seropositive.

J is TRBJ1-3 and V is TRBV7-2; 8 bases fit TRBD1. This CDR3 has 15 residues. CDR1 and CDR2 (germline): SGHTA, FQGNSA. Trimming cost V 5 bases and J 2 bases; bases outside gene matches: 5. The CDR3, as DNA: TGTGCCAGCAGCACCTCGGGACAGGCTGGAAACACCATATATTTT. Its translation: CASSTSGQAGNTIYF.

This chain links TRBV5-1 with TRBJ2-1; 12 bases line up with TRBD1. Germline trimming cut 9 bases from V and 7 bases from J; bases unmatched to any gene: 5. CDR1 and CDR2 (germline): SGHRS, YFSETQ. The CDR3 totals 13 residues. Here the CDR3 reads CATGTGGTNEQFF. The CDR3 nucleotides read TGCGCCACCGGGACAGGGGGCACGAATGAGCAGTTCTTC.

The gene calls are TRBV5-6 and TRBJ1-2; TRBD1 matches 8 bases. CDR1 and CDR2 (germline): SGHDT, YYEEEE. The CDR3 is made up of 13 amino acids. V lost 6 bases, J lost 4 bases, and 5 bases stayed unmatched. Here the CDR3 DNA reads TGTGCCAGCATCGGACAGGGAGTCTATGGCTACACCTTC. This sequence encodes CASIGQGVYGYTF.